These 30 T cell receptor beta chains originate from one sample sequenced in a study of CD8+ T cells in alopecia areata. Extracted RNA was reverse transcribed into cDNA, the sequencing template. Sequenced by immunoSEQ multiplex PCR; TCRdb stores in-frame clones only, minus some. The sample carries 180,000 or so clones, more than 60% recorded once. Sequenced here: CD4+ T cells sorted from blood, sampled at week 0. The source is a human donor with alopecia areata.

This clone has a handful of counts. The chain carries TRBV5-1 and TRBJ2-5; a possible D gene is TRBD1 (6 bases). Trimming shortened V by 2 bases and J by 1 base, and 15 bases separated the two germline ends. This CDR3 is built from 16 residues. Germline-derived CDR1 and CDR2 are SGHRS and YFSETQ. CDR3 protein: CASSLTGSGRQETQYF. CDR3 sequence (DNA): TGCGCCAGCAGCTTAACAGGGTCTGGGCGCCAAGAGACCCAGTACTTC.

The V and J genes are TRBV7-3 and TRBJ2-3; TRBD1 matches at 11 bases. This CDR3 is 15 amino acids long. Germline CDR1 is SGHTA and CDR2 is FQGTGA. The J segment lost 4 bases and the V segment lost 1 base, leaving 1 base of the junction unmatched. CDR3 coding DNA: TGTGCCAGCAGCTTAATGGGACAGGGGGCAGATACGCAGTATTTT. It specifies CASSLMGQGADTQYF.

This clone occurred a few times. The chain recombines TRBV4-1 with TRBJ1-4; 8 bases are a match to TRBD1. This CDR3 has 15 residues. V dropped 4 bases and J dropped 4; count of bases not matched to a gene: 5. Germline CDR1 is MGHRA and CDR2 is YSYEKL. CDR3 residues: CASSLPGQVNEKLFF. The CDR3 nucleotides read TGCGCCAGCAGCCTGCCGGGACAGGTTAATGAAAAACTGTTTTTT.

J is TRBJ2-3 and V is TRBV7-2; no definite D call. V was cut by 1 base and J by 1 base, with 15 bases left in between. Germline V CDR1 and CDR2: SGHTA, FQGNSA. The CDR3 loop spans 17 amino acids. The CDR3 nucleotides read TGTGCCAGCAGCTTAGTGGGGTTCGGTCTCGGCACAGATACGCAGTATTTT. Amino acid sequence: CASSLVGFGLGTDTQYF.

The rearrangement links TRBV29-1 to TRBJ1-2; a weak D match, TRBD1 (5 bases). CDR1 is SQVTM, CDR2 ANQGSEA, per germline. V lost 5 bases to trimming and J lost 7 bases, with 11 bases between them. The CDR3 totals 11 residues. CDR3: CSVLGQGGYTF. CDR3 in DNA: TGCAGCGTTCTAGGACAAGGTGGCTACACCTTC.

The gene calls are TRBV25-1 and TRBJ1-6; D call uncertain. The CDR3 covers 12 residues. The germline V gene encodes CDR1 MGHDK and CDR2 SYGVNS. V was trimmed by 2 bases and J by 11 bases, leaving 7 bases between them. As DNA, the CDR3 is TGTGCCAGCAGTGAAGGTCGAACACCCCTCCACTTT. It yields the protein CASSEGRTPLHF.

The chain uses TRBV25-1 and TRBJ1-2; D uncertain. The V end was cut by 3 bases, the J end by 8 bases, with 13 bases between. The CDR3 has 13 amino acids. Germline CDR1 is MGHDK and CDR2 is SYGVNS. The CDR3 nucleotides read TGTGCCAGCAGTGAGAGTGCAGTGGGAGGCTACACCTTC. Translated: CASSESAVGGYTF.

This clone has a single count. The V call is TRBV4-3, the J call TRBJ1-5; D call uncertain. In germline, CDR1 is LGHNA, CDR2 YSLEER. This CDR3 is built from 14 residues. V shed 3 bases and J shed 4 bases, with 10 bases lying between them. CDR3 residues: CASSQMLGNQPQHF. CDR3 in DNA: TGCGCCAGCAGCCAGATGCTGGGTAATCAGCCCCAGCATTTT.

This clone was recorded once. The J gene is TRBJ1-6, the V gene TRBV10-2; TRBD1 agrees at 8 bases. The V segment lost 0 bases and the J segment 5 bases; nucleotides outside the gene matches: 3. The CDR3 covers 16 residues. Germline V gene data show CDR1 as WSHSY and CDR2 as SAAADI. This chain's CDR3 is CASSESTGADNSPLHF. In nucleotides, the CDR3 is TGCGCCAGCAGTGAGTCGACAGGGGCCGATAATTCACCCCTCCACTTT.

The chain recombines TRBV29-1 with TRBJ2-5; D gene ambiguous. V lost 6 bases to trimming and J lost 2 bases, with 10 bases between them. CDR1 is SQVTM, CDR2 ANQGSEA, per germline. CDR3 size: 12 residues. The CDR3 DNA is TGCAGCGTCCAGACCGGACAAGAGACCCAGTACTTC. This codes for CSVQTGQETQYF.

CDR3: CAWSLGGQGREQYF. The CDR3 nucleotides read TGTGCCTGGAGTCTCGGGGGACAGGGGAGAGAGCAGTACTTC. The rearrangement joins TRBV30 to TRBJ2-7; 10 positions match TRBD1. CDR1 GTSNPN and CDR2 SVGIG come from the germline V gene (reference sequence). This CDR3 has 14 amino acids. The V segment lost 2 bases and the J segment 7 bases; nucleotides outside the gene matches: 8.

This clone was recorded only once. This rearrangement joins TRBV4-1 to TRBJ1-4; D is ambiguous. Trimming pared 3 bases from V and 6 bases from J, leaving 8 bases between. Germline V gene data show CDR1 as MGHRA and CDR2 as YSYEKL. The CDR3 totals 13 residues. The CDR3 DNA follows: TGCGCCAGCAGCCAGGGTTTAGATGAAAAACTGTTTTTT. Protein sequence: CASSQGLDEKLFF.

V gene TRBV30 combines with J gene TRBJ1-5, with a tentative D call TRBD1 (6 bases). This CDR3 is 13 amino acids long. Germline assignment: CDR1 GTSNPN and CDR2 SVGIG (reference sequence). V dropped 2 bases and J dropped 6 bases, with 11 bases sitting between them. The CDR3 sequence: CAWSRTAVQPQHF. The CDR3 DNA follows: TGTGCCTGGAGTAGGACAGCTGTTCAGCCCCAGCATTTT.

The V and J genes are TRBV5-1 and TRBJ1-2; maybe TRBD1 (5 bases). The CDR3 covers 14 residues. CDR1 is SGHRS and CDR2 is YFSETQ in the germline V gene. The V end was cut by 0 bases, the J end by 6 bases, with 12 bases between. The CDR3: CASSLGSGQDGYTF. DNA for the CDR3: TGCGCCAGCAGCTTGGGGTCGGGGCAGGATGGCTACACCTTC. Complete variable domain (other parts from reference TRBV5-1 and TRBJ1-2): KAGVTQTPRYLIKTRGQQVTLSCSPISGHRSVSWYQQTPGQGLQFLFEYFSETQRNKGNFPGRFSGRQFSNSRSEMNVSTLELGDSALYLCASSLGSGQDGYTFGSGTRLTVV.

This clone was observed a handful of times. The rearrangement uses TRBV12-5 and TRBJ2-3; D could derive from TRBD1 or TRBD2 (5 bases each). CDR3 length equals 15 residues. The germline V gene encodes CDR1 LGHNT and CDR2 FRNRAP. Trimming took 4 bases from V and 2 from J, leaving 13 bases between them. The CDR3 reads CASGWGTRNTDTQYF. In nucleotides, the CDR3 is TGTGCTAGTGGTTGGGGGACCCGGAACACAGATACGCAGTATTTT.

This chain uses TRBV29-1 with TRBJ2-7, with a tentative D call TRBD1 (6 bases). Germline values: CDR1 SQVTM, CDR2 ANQGSEA. The CDR3 sequence is 13 residues long. The V gene lost 3 bases and the J gene lost 4 bases, with 13 bases spanning the gap. CDR3 in DNA: TGCAGCGTTGAGGGACACTCCCGTTACGAGCAGTACTTC. This gives the protein CSVEGHSRYEQYF.

The J gene is TRBJ2-3, the V gene TRBV15, with TRBD1 identical over 11 bases. The CDR3 is 14 residues long. V shed 8 bases and J 5 bases; nucleotides not matched to a gene: 6. Germline V gene data show CDR1 as LNHNV and CDR2 as YYDKDF (reference sequence). The DNA for the CDR3 is TGTGCCACCGGACAGGGGGCATTCGGAGATACGCAGTATTTT. Residues: CATGQGAFGDTQYF.

This sequence joins TRBV7-2 and TRBJ2-6, with D tentatively TRBD1 or TRBD2 (5 bases each). CDR1 SGHTA and CDR2 FQGNSA come from the germline V gene. Between the trimmed V and J ends, which lost 5 bases and 3 bases, there was a span of 17 bases. The CDR3 extends over 17 amino acids. For the CDR3, the DNA is TGTGCCAGCAGCGCACAGGTGGGAGTGTTTGGGGCCAACGTCCTGACTTTC. Translating it yields CASSAQVGVFGANVLTF.

The rearrangement joins TRBV30 to TRBJ1-1; 8 bases agree with TRBD1. The germline gives CDR1 GTSNPN, CDR2 SVGIG (reference sequence). J gave up 10 bases and V 3 bases, and 10 bases lay outside the gene matches. The CDR3 is 13 residues long. CDR3 DNA sequence: TGTGCCTGGAGATCCAGGGGGCTAAAGGGAGCTTTCTTT. Amino acid sequence: CAWRSRGLKGAFF.

This clone has a handful of counts. This CDR3 is also generated by other DNA sequences in the sample. The chain couples TRBV4-1 to TRBJ2-1; a possible D gene is TRBD1 (5 bases). The CDR3 runs to 16 residues. The V end lost 0 bases, the J end lost 0 bases, and 9 bases lay between the germline ends. Germline loops: CDR1 MGHRA, CDR2 YSYEKL. The CDR3: CASSQEGRSSYNEQFF. For the CDR3, the DNA is TGCGCCAGCAGCCAAGAGGGGCGGAGCTCCTACAATGAGCAGTTCTTC.

The CDR3 loop reads CASSQGPWTGELFF. CDR3 nucleotide sequence: TGCGCCAGCAGCCAAGGCCCGTGGACCGGGGAGCTGTTTTTT. The J gene is TRBJ2-2, the V gene TRBV4-1; the D is unclear. Germline CDR1 is MGHRA and CDR2 is YSYEKL. V dropped 1 base and J dropped 5 bases, with 8 bases sitting between them. CDR3 length: 14 residues.

The CDR3 spells CASSPVRGRNTGELFF. As DNA, the CDR3 is TGTGCCAGCAGCCCCGTTCGGGGGAGGAACACCGGGGAGCTGTTTTTT. The chain is built from TRBV7-2 and TRBJ2-2; tentative D call: TRBD2 (6 bases). The CDR3 sequence is 16 residues long. Looked up from germline, CDR1 is SGHTA and CDR2 is FQGNSA. V was trimmed by 5 bases and J by 1 base, leaving 14 bases between them.

The J gene is TRBJ1-2, the V gene TRBV25-1; D is ambiguous. V lost 0 bases, J lost 5 bases, and 10 bases lay in between. This CDR3 has 14 amino acids. Looked up from germline, CDR1 is MGHDK and CDR2 is SYGVNS. For the CDR3, the DNA is TGTGCCAGCAGTGAATACGACGGTTTGTATGGCTACACCTTC. It translates to CASSEYDGLYGYTF.

The rearrangement links TRBV29-1 to TRBJ2-1; D ambiguous. With 4 bases removed from V and 0 bases from J, the gap between germline ends came to 13 bases. CDR1 and CDR2 (germline): SQVTM, ANQGSEA. The CDR3 is 15 amino acids. The CDR3 is CSVVEIAGSYNEQFF. The CDR3 DNA follows: TGCAGCGTTGTCGAGATCGCTGGCTCCTACAATGAGCAGTTCTTC.

The V gene is TRBV29-1, the J gene TRBJ2-2; TRBD2 matches at 9 bases. The CDR3 loop spans 14 amino acids. CDR1 and CDR2 (germline): SQVTM, ANQGSEA. The V gene end was trimmed by 7 bases and the J gene end by 2 bases; junction bases not matched to a gene: 5. Here the CDR3 DNA reads TGCAGCGCTGCCCTAGCGGGAAACACCGGGGAGCTGTTTTTT. The encoded protein is CSAALAGNTGELFF.

The gene calls are TRBV25-1 and TRBJ2-1; 7 bases align to TRBD1. The CDR3 totals 14 residues. CDR1 and CDR2 (germline): MGHDK, SYGVNS. V was pared by 8 bases and J by 8 bases, with 12 bases of the junction left unmatched. This CDR3 reads CASQNPTGLHEQFF. CDR3 in DNA: TGTGCCAGCCAGAACCCGACAGGGCTCCATGAGCAGTTCTTC.

The chain is built from TRBV29-1 and TRBJ2-7, with a tentative D call TRBD2 (6 bases). The CDR3 has 14 amino acids. CDR1 and CDR2 from the germline V gene are SQVTM and ANQGSEA. V was shortened by 6 bases and J by 0 bases, with 15 bases between the two germline ends. The CDR3 bases are TGCAGCGTGGGGGGTATTACGAGCTCCTACGAGCAGTACTTC. This codes for CSVGGITSSYEQYF.

The J gene is TRBJ1-1, the V gene TRBV29-1; D is uncertain. Germline CDR1 is SQVTM and CDR2 is ANQGSEA. The CDR3 totals 14 residues. The V gene lost 6 bases and the J gene lost 0 bases, with 14 bases spanning the gap. The CDR3 DNA sequence: TGCAGCGTCGCCGGACCCGGTATGAACACTGAAGCTTTCTTT. Encoded protein: CSVAGPGMNTEAFF. Filled out from reference TRBV29-1 and TRBJ1-1, the complete variable domain reads SAVISQKPSRDICQRGTSLTIQCQVDSQVTMMFWYRQQPGQSLTLIATANQGSEATYESGFVIDKFPISRPNLTFSTLTVSNMSPEDSSIYLCSVAGPGMNTEAFFGQGTRLTVV.

V and J are TRBV30 and TRBJ1-5; maybe TRBD1 (5 bases). The CDR3 has 16 residues. Germline V gene data show CDR1 as GTSNPN and CDR2 as SVGIG (reference sequence). Deletions cut 0 bases from V and 1 base from J, with 13 bases between. CDR3 DNA: TGTGCCTGGAGTGTAACGGGGGGTACGAGCAATCAGCCCCAGCATTTT. Protein: CAWSVTGGTSNQPQHF.

The chain recombines TRBV9 with TRBJ2-1, with 10 bases that match TRBD1. The V gene end was trimmed by 3 bases and the J gene end by 9 bases; junction bases not matched to a gene: 18. The CDR3 loop spans 18 amino acids. In germline, CDR1 is SGDLS, CDR2 YYNGEE. CDR3 coding DNA: TGTGCCAGCAGCGCAGGCCTCGGGGGACAGGGGCATGTTGGTGAGCAGTTCTTC. Its translation is CASSAGLGGQGHVGEQFF.